This TCR beta chain was identified in a study of long-term antiretroviral therapy in people with HIV. About this clone itself: Antigen unknown.

A v3.0 immunoSEQ assay was performed at survey level. Profiling relied on immunoSEQ multiplex PCR, and the TCRdb table lists in-frame clones only, not all of them. The sample carries 30,000 to 45,000 clones, 80% recorded once. The CDR3 sequence is 13 residues long. V was cut by 3 bases and J by 8 bases, with 14 bases left in between. The germline gives CDR1 SGDLS, CDR2 YYNGEE. Whole-study results and caveats: Records did not include ART adherence, viral resistance or therapy changes.

The sample was unsorted PBMCs, taken 3.4 years after starting antiretroviral therapy. The gene calls are TRBV9 and TRBJ1-2, with D perhaps matching TRBD1 (6 bases). This receptor was taken from a man between 25 and 39 years old with HIV. Written as DNA, the CDR3 is TGTGCCAGCAGCGCTACAGGGTTATACGGCTACACCTTC. Translation gives CASSATGLYGYTF.